These T cell receptor beta chains were read from a single sample in a study of Ad26.COV2.S vaccination and SARS-CoV-2 variants. Only in-frame clones appear in the TCRdb table, and some are missing; sequencing was by immunoSEQ multiplex PCR. The top ten hold approximately 3.6% of the sample, which has 350,000 to 450,000 clones, around 90% seen once. The sample consisted of peripheral blood, taken in a trial of Ad26.COV2.S vaccine versus placebo. The receptor source for this set is a person aged 18 to 65 who received the Ad26.COV2.S COVID-19 vaccine or a placebo. CDR3s include the opening cysteine and the closing phenylalanine or tryptophan. The order of the fields is J gene, D gene, clone size, V gene, CDR3 protein, CDR3 DNA. The D gene is left open where the match is weak. The size entry is marked missing in some rows and otherwise reads once, few, many or a size class.

TRBJ1-1	.	.	TRBV3-1/TRBV3-2	CASRQRGQSNTEAFF	TGTGCCAGCAGGCAACGCGGACAATCGAACACTGAAGCTTTCTTT
TRBJ2-5	.	.	TRBV6-6	CASSYRTRQETQYF	TGTGCCAGCAGTTACCGAACTAGACAAGAGACCCAGTACTTC
TRBJ1-4	.	.	TRBV6-2/TRBV6-3	CASSYPGTNEKLFF	TGTGCCAGCAGTTACCCGGGAACTAATGAAAAACTGTTTTTT
TRBJ1-2	.	.	TRBV4-1	CASSRRSHGYTF	TGCGCCAGCAGCCGGCGGTCCCATGGCTACACCTTC
TRBJ1-6	.	.	TRBV7-9	CASSLLELNSPLHF	TGTGCCAGCAGCTTACTAGAGCTTAATTCACCCCTCCACTTT
TRBJ2-7	.	.	TRBV18	CASSPLRVGIYEQYF	TGTGCCAGCTCACCACTGCGGGTAGGGATCTACGAGCAGTACTTC
TRBJ2-1	TRBD2	once	TRBV6-5	CAARGGRYNEQFF	TGTGCCGCCCGGGGAGGGAGATACAATGAGCAGTTCTTC
TRBJ1-2	TRBD1	.	TRBV12-3/TRBV12-4	CASTPTGGYGYTF	TGTGCCAGCACCCCGACAGGGGGCTATGGCTACACCTTC
TRBJ1-5	.	.	TRBV16	CASSQSGGARKQPQHF	TGTGCCAGCAGCCAATCGGGCGGCGCGAGGAAGCAGCCCCAGCATTTT
TRBJ2-3	.	.	TRBV7-2	CASSTGMGTDTQYF	TGTGCCAGCAGCACGGGAATGGGCACAGATACGCAGTATTTT
TRBJ2-7	.	once	TRBV24-1	CATSDLPGPGLDYEQYF	TGTGCCACCAGTGATTTGCCGGGACCGGGACTGGACTACGAGCAGTACTTC
TRBJ1-3	.	.	TRBV11-2	CASSLMGAGNTIYF	TGTGCCAGCAGCTTAATGGGTGCTGGAAACACCATATATTTT
TRBJ1-6	TRBD1	.	TRBV4-1	CASSPQRGGQSYNSPLHF	TGCGCCAGCAGCCCCCAACGTGGGGGACAGTCCTATAATTCACCCCTCCACTTT
TRBJ2-3	.	.	TRBV2	CASRAGTWDTQYF	TGTGCCAGCAGGGCCGGGACTTGGGATACGCAGTATTTT
TRBJ2-2	.	.	TRBV5-4	CASLDGRQGSTGELFF	TGTGCCAGCCTAGACGGGCGGCAGGGAAGCACCGGGGAGCTGTTTTTT
TRBJ1-5	.	.	TRBV4-2	CASSQVLSVGGDSNQPQHF	TGTGCCAGCAGCCAAGTCCTAAGTGTCGGGGGAGATAGCAATCAGCCCCAGCATTTT
TRBJ1-3	.	.	TRBV7-3	CASSPQGSSGNTIYF	TGTGCCAGCAGCCCCCAGGGGAGCTCTGGAAACACCATATATTTT
TRBJ2-5	TRBD2	once	TRBV18	CASSPPELAGLQTQYF	TGTGCCAGCTCACCACCCGAACTAGCGGGGTTACAGACCCAGTACTTC
TRBJ2-5	TRBD1	.	TRBV5-1	CASSQEGQGGGTQYF	TGCGCCAGCAGCCAAGAAGGACAGGGTGGGGGGACCCAGTACTTC
TRBJ1-1	TRBD1	.	TRBV7-2	CASSLTGVTEAFF	TGTGCCAGCAGCTTGACAGGGGTCACTGAAGCTTTCTTT
TRBJ1-2	.	.	TRBV2	CASKVGYTF	TGTGCCAGCAAAGTGGGCTACACCTTC
TRBJ1-1	.	.	TRBV6-5	CASSQFKGSEAFF	TGTGCCAGCAGTCAATTTAAAGGGTCTGAAGCTTTCTTT
TRBJ1-2	TRBD1	.	TRBV14	CASSVRGRGYGYTF	TGTGCCAGCAGCGTAAGGGGGCGCGGCTATGGCTACACCTTC
TRBJ1-5	.	.	TRBV6-2/TRBV6-3	CASSYSPPPSNQPQHF	TGTGCCAGCAGTTACTCGCCACCCCCTAGCAATCAGCCCCAGCATTTT
TRBJ1-5	TRBD1	.	TRBV6-1	CASSELGQPNQPQHF	TGTGCCAGCAGTGAGTTGGGACAGCCCAATCAGCCCCAGCATTTT
TRBJ1-1	.	.	TRBV2	CASTRGRATEAFF	TGTGCCAGCACCCGGGGGAGAGCCACTGAAGCTTTCTTT
TRBJ2-3	.	.	TRBV5-4	CASSPVSSTDTQYF	TGTGCCAGCAGCCCTGTATCTAGCACAGATACGCAGTATTTT
TRBJ2-7	TRBD2	few	TRBV13	CASSLASGGGEQYF	TGTGCCAGCAGCTTAGCTAGCGGGGGCGGGGAGCAGTACTTC
TRBJ2-2	TRBD1	.	TRBV9	CASSVGPLTGRHGELFF	TGTGCCAGCAGCGTAGGACCATTGACAGGGAGACACGGGGAGCTGTTTTTT
TRBJ1-3	.	.	TRBV13	CASSSTTGAGNTIYF	TGTGCCAGCAGCTCGACCACCGGTGCTGGAAACACCATATATTTT
TRBJ1-5	.	.	TRBV7-9	CASSLSGSQPQHF	TGTGCCAGCAGCTTATCCGGGAGCCAGCCCCAGCATTTT
TRBJ1-1	.	.	TRBV27	CASSFGLNTEAFF	TGTGCCAGCAGTTTCGGGCTGAACACTGAAGCTTTCTTT
TRBJ1-5	.	.	TRBV6-6	CASTSHGGDYQPQHF	TGTGCCAGCACCAGCCACGGGGGGGACTATCAGCCCCAGCATTTT
TRBJ1-2	.	.	TRBV30	CAWSGVNYGYTF	TGTGCCTGGAGTGGGGTTAACTATGGCTACACCTTC